These T cell receptor beta chains were read from a single sample in a study of post-analysis software for immune sequencing data. TCRdb re-called the PCR reads with MiXCR, one entry per CDR3 protein. This table holds a few hundred thousand distinct CDR3 sequences, less than 40% found once. Sequencing input: blood. The receptors were gathered from a girl aged 5-17 years with multiple sclerosis. Each CDR3 is given with its conserved first and last residue. A D gene is named only where the DNA matches it firmly. Some rows have no size entry. The others give once, few or many, or a class for an expanded clone.

DNA: TGCAGTGCTAGTGGCGTCGCGGGGGGGCATAGAGATACGCAGTATTTT
CDR3: CSASGVAGGHRDTQYF
D: TRBD2
J: TRBJ2-3
size: .
V: TRBV20-1

DNA: TGCAGCGTTAGGGAGGGGAGCTCCTACAATGAGCAGTTCTTC
CDR3: CSVREGSSYNEQFF
D: TRBD2
J: TRBJ2-1
size: few
V: TRBV29-1

DNA: TGTGCCAGCAGCTTAGCGGATAGGACAGCCAACTATGGCTACACCTTC
CDR3: CASSLADRTANYGYTF
D: .
J: TRBJ1-2
size: .
V: TRBV7-8

DNA: TGCAGCGTTCGACTTTACAATGAGCAGTTCTTC
CDR3: CSVRLYNEQFF
D: .
J: TRBJ2-1
size: many
V: TRBV29-1

DNA: TGTGCCAGCAGCTTACAGGGGGCAACTAATGAAAAACTGTTTTTT
CDR3: CASSLQGATNEKLFF
D: TRBD1
J: TRBJ1-4
size: many
V: TRBV7-2

DNA: TGTGCCAGCAGTGAGGGGGGGAGCTCCTACAATGAGCAGTTCTTC
CDR3: CASSEGGSSYNEQFF
D: TRBD2
J: TRBJ2-1
size: .
V: TRBV2

DNA: TGTGCCAGCAGAGAGACAGGTAACTTGTACGAGCAGTACTTC
CDR3: CASRETGNLYEQYF
D: .
J: TRBJ2-7
size: few
V: TRBV12-3/TRBV12-4

DNA: TGCGCCAGCAGCTTTTCGGTGGGGGCAGATACGCAGTATTTT
CDR3: CASSFSVGADTQYF
D: .
J: TRBJ2-3
size: .
V: TRBV5-1

DNA: TGCAGCGTGAGGATTCGGGACGCCTACGAGCAGTACTTC
CDR3: CSVRIRDAYEQYF
D: .
J: TRBJ2-7
size: .
V: TRBV29-1

DNA: TGTGCCAGCAGTCTAGAAAGTCAGTCCTACAATGAGCAGTTCTTC
CDR3: CASSLESQSYNEQFF
D: .
J: TRBJ2-1
size: few
V: TRBV12-3/TRBV12-4

DNA: TGTGCCAGCAGCCCCCCCTCGCGGGGGTACGAGCAGTACTTC
CDR3: CASSPPSRGYEQYF
D: TRBD2
J: TRBJ2-7
size: few
V: TRBV25-1

DNA: TGTGCCAGCAGCTTTGAAGTCCGAGGGGAGCAGTACTTC
CDR3: CASSFEVRGEQYF
D: .
J: TRBJ2-7
size: few
V: TRBV7-2

DNA: TGTGCCAGCAGTTTAGAGGGCCCTAGCGGGCATTACAATGAGCAGTTCTTC
CDR3: CASSLEGPSGHYNEQFF
D: TRBD2
J: TRBJ2-1
size: .
V: TRBV12-3/TRBV12-4

DNA: TGCAGCGTTGCCCGTTCACGGGGGGCGCTTGGCTACACCTTC
CDR3: CSVARSRGALGYTF
D: .
J: TRBJ1-2
size: once
V: TRBV29-1

DNA: TGTGCCAGCAGTCTTACAGGGGACCGCAATCAGCCCCAGCATTTT
CDR3: CASSLTGDRNQPQHF
D: TRBD1
J: TRBJ1-5
size: many
V: TRBV7-2

DNA: TGTGCCAGCAGTTACGAGGCAAATCAGCCCCAGCATTTT
CDR3: CASSYEANQPQHF
D: .
J: TRBJ1-5
size: .
V: TRBV6-6

DNA: TGTGCCAGCAGTTTCGGGCAGGGGGCTGGCTACACCTTC
CDR3: CASSFGQGAGYTF
D: TRBD1
J: TRBJ1-2
size: .
V: TRBV12-3/TRBV12-4

DNA: TGTGCCAGCAGTTACTCGGGGAGCAGGGGCCCCTACGAGCAGTACTTC
CDR3: CASSYSGSRGPYEQYF
D: .
J: TRBJ2-7
size: .
V: TRBV6-2/TRBV6-3

DNA: TGTGCCAGCAGCGTAGTAGGAGCGGCGGAAGAGACCCAGTACTTC
CDR3: CASSVVGAAEETQYF
D: .
J: TRBJ2-5
size: many
V: TRBV9

DNA: TGCGCCAGCAGTCGAGACAGGACGGTGGAGCAGTACTTC
CDR3: CASSRDRTVEQYF
D: .
J: TRBJ2-7
size: .
V: TRBV4-3

DNA: TGCGCCAGCAGCTTAACGACCGGGGCTAGCGGGAACGAGCAGTTCTTC
CDR3: CASSLTTGASGNEQFF
D: TRBD2
J: TRBJ2-1
size: .
V: TRBV5-1

DNA: TGTGCCAGCAGTCTTTGGCAGGGCGGTGACCGGGGGGATGAGCAGTTCTTC
CDR3: CASSLWQGGDRGDEQFF
D: TRBD2
J: TRBJ2-1
size: .
V: TRBV5-6

DNA: TGCAGCGTTGTGGTAGTGCAAAGCACTGAAGCTTTCTTT
CDR3: CSVVVVQSTEAFF
D: .
J: TRBJ1-1
size: few
V: TRBV29-1

DNA: TGTGCCAGCAGCAAAGGGACGGTGGGCTCTGGGGCCAACGTCCTGACTTTC
CDR3: CASSKGTVGSGANVLTF
D: .
J: TRBJ2-6
size: few
V: TRBV11-3

DNA: TGTGCCAGCAGTGACTACCCCGGGACCGGGTTAGAGACCCAGTACTTC
CDR3: CASSDYPGTGLETQYF
D: .
J: TRBJ2-5
size: .
V: TRBV25-1

DNA: TGCAGCGTTGAAGAAGCAGGCCCCAACTATGGCTACACCTTC
CDR3: CSVEEAGPNYGYTF
D: .
J: TRBJ1-2
size: few
V: TRBV29-1

DNA: TGTGCCAGCAGTCCCAAGCGCAGGGGAGGAAGCAATCAGCCCCAGCATTTT
CDR3: CASSPKRRGGSNQPQHF
D: .
J: TRBJ1-5
size: .
V: TRBV6-1

DNA: TGTGCCAGCAGCTTAGCCCTCGGGCGGGGGATGGATACGCAGTATTTT
CDR3: CASSLALGRGMDTQYF
D: TRBD2
J: TRBJ2-3
size: .
V: TRBV7-2

DNA: TGCGCCAGCAGCCAGGTCTGGGCCAACGTCCTGACTTTC
CDR3: CASSQVWANVLTF
D: .
J: TRBJ2-6
size: few
V: TRBV4-1

DNA: TGTGCCAGCAGCATACCCGGGACAGGGCAAGGTGGCTACACCTTC
CDR3: CASSIPGTGQGGYTF
D: TRBD1
J: TRBJ1-2
size: .
V: TRBV14

DNA: TGTGCCAGCAGCCTCCGGGGAGCGGGGGCCCGAGAGACCCAGTACTTC
CDR3: CASSLRGAGARETQYF
D: TRBD2
J: TRBJ2-5
size: .
V: TRBV3-1

DNA: TGCAGTGGGGGACTAGCGGGGCGGGAGACCCAGTACTTC
CDR3: CSGGLAGRETQYF
D: TRBD2
J: TRBJ2-5
size: .
V: TRBV20-1

DNA: TGTGCCAGCAGCTCGAGCGGCAGCGGGGGAGGATGGGATGGGCAGTTCTTC
CDR3: CASSSSGSGGGWDGQFF
D: TRBD2
J: TRBJ2-1
size: few
V: TRBV11-2

DNA: TGTGCCAGCAGCTTACGCGGCGGGGACGGTCTCCAAGAGACCCAGTACTTC
CDR3: CASSLRGGDGLQETQYF
D: .
J: TRBJ2-5
size: .
V: TRBV11-1

DNA: TGTGCCAGCAGCCCACAGGGTTATCAGCCCCAGCATTTT
CDR3: CASSPQGYQPQHF
D: .
J: TRBJ1-5
size: .
V: TRBV2

DNA: TGTGCCAGCAGCTTAACAAGGGATAGCAATCAGCCCCAGCATTTT
CDR3: CASSLTRDSNQPQHF
D: .
J: TRBJ1-5
size: .
V: TRBV7-2

DNA: TGTGCCAGCAGCTTAGTCGAGGATTACATCCAGCCGAACTACGGGCAGTACTTC
CDR3: CASSLVEDYIQPNYGQYF
D: .
J: TRBJ2-7
size: .
V: TRBV7-6

DNA: TGTGCCAGCAGCTTAGGGAGGAGCTACGATACGCAGTATTTT
CDR3: CASSLGRSYDTQYF
D: .
J: TRBJ2-3
size: .
V: TRBV7-3

DNA: TGTGCCAGTAACGTCGGTGGCCTTCAAGAGACCCAGTACTTC
CDR3: CASNVGGLQETQYF
D: .
J: TRBJ2-5
size: few
V: TRBV19

DNA: TGTGCCAGCAGTTACGACAGGCTTGGGTACGAGCAGTACTTC
CDR3: CASSYDRLGYEQYF
D: .
J: TRBJ2-7
size: few
V: TRBV27

DNA: TGTGCCAGCAGCTTACTAGCGGACTCCTACAATGAGCAGTTCTTC
CDR3: CASSLLADSYNEQFF
D: TRBD2
J: TRBJ2-1
size: many
V: TRBV7-3

DNA: TGTGCCAGCAGCCCGGTCCCGGAACTCTATGGCTACACCTTC
CDR3: CASSPVPELYGYTF
D: .
J: TRBJ1-2
size: .
V: TRBV6-5

DNA: TGTGCCAGCAGTGGACAGACCAATTCACCCCTCCACTTT
CDR3: CASSGQTNSPLHF
D: .
J: TRBJ1-6
size: few
V: TRBV12-3/TRBV12-4

DNA: TGTGCCAGCAGCCTAAACAGGGCCTCGAACCAGTACTTC
CDR3: CASSLNRASNQYF
D: .
J: TRBJ2-7
size: few
V: TRBV14

DNA: TGTGCCATCAGTGATGGGCCTTCGGGGGCCAACGTCCTGACTTTC
CDR3: CAISDGPSGANVLTF
D: .
J: TRBJ2-6
size: .
V: TRBV10-3

DNA: TGTGCCAGCAGCGTAGACCCCGGTAGGGGGGCCAACGAGCAGTACTTC
CDR3: CASSVDPGRGANEQYF
D: .
J: TRBJ2-7
size: few
V: TRBV9

DNA: TGTGCCAGCAGTGAAGGTCCAAAGAATCTCTACGAGCAGTACTTC
CDR3: CASSEGPKNLYEQYF
D: .
J: TRBJ2-7
size: .
V: TRBV2

DNA: TGCGCCAGCAGCTTGGGGGCCTCGGGCGAGTACAATGAGCAGTTCTTC
CDR3: CASSLGASGEYNEQFF
D: .
J: TRBJ2-1
size: .
V: TRBV5-1